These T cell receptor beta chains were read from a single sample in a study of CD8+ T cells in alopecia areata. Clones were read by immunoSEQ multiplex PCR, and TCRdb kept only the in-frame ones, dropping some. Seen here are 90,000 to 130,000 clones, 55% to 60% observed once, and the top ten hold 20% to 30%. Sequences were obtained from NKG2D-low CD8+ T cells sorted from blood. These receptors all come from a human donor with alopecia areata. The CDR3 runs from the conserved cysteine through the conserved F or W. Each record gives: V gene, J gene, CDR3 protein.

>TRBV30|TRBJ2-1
CAWSTGTSGYNEQFF
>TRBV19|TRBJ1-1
CASRTTGDGTEAFF
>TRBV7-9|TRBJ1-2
CASSQPGRVYGYTF
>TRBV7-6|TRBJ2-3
CASSLIAGDGADTQYF
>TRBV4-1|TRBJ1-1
CASSQEIDRNTEAFF
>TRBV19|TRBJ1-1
CASSIGQSNTEAFF
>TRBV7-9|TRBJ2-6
CASSLSRDRGNSGANVLTF
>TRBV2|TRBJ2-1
CASSGASSLYNEQFF
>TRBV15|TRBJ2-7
CATSSSGLVGSYEQYF
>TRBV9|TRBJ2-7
CASSVWGSREQYF
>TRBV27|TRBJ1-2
CASSLSVLGAVILQGYTF
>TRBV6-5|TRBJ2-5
CASRETQYF
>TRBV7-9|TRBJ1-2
CASSLVDADRTTF
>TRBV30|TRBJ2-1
CAWSVLETGIYNEQFF
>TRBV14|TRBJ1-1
CASSQVGAAEAFF
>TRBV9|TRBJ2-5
CASSGGTSGRRFGETQYF
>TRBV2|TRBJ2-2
CASSFSERRITGELFF
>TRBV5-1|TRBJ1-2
CASSLVVGHGYTF
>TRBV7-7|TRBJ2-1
CASSLAFDEQFF
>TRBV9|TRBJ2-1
CASSVTFSSYNEQFF